The clone carrying this T cell receptor (beta chain) was seen a few times. The antigen is undetermined. The sample belongs to a study of PD-L1 blockade in urothelial cancer. Study-wide context: Analysis of the blood was performed 3 weeks (second dose) and 6 weeks after treatment start. Researchers found blood samples held a median of roughly 140,000 T cells. Study observations and caveats: Tumor-linked clones in blood grew more by 3 weeks in durable-benefit patients.

The time point here: peripheral blood 6 weeks after treatment start. This CDR3 has 16 amino acids. Germline V lookup: CDR1 SGHDN, CDR2 FVKESK. Germline trimming cut 2 bases from V and 0 bases from J; bases unmatched to any gene: 4. Synthetic TCR analog templates were spiked into all PCRs individually. TCRdb keeps only in-frame clones here, not all; method: immunoSEQ multiplex PCR. The sample consists of approximately 91,000 clones, 70% to 90% of them appearing once. This chain connects TRBV14 to TRBJ2-1, with TRBD2 matching 7 bases. The source of this sequence is a man between 65 and 79 years old with urothelial cancer. This specimen consisted of PBMCs, obtained around atezolizumab (anti-PD-L1) treatment. Here the CDR3 reads CASSQFAGVSYNEQFF. The CDR3 DNA follows: TGTGCCAGCAGCCAATTTGCGGGGGTCTCCTACAATGAGCAGTTCTTC.